Shown below are 5 T cell receptor beta chains from a single sample sequenced in a study of T cells after yellow fever vaccination. TCRdb re-called the 5' RACE reads through MiXCR, storing one row per CDR3 protein. This table holds 100,000 to 150,000 distinct CDR3 sequences, more than 7.5% found once. Here the sequenced sample was CD8+ T cells sorted from PBMCs, taken on the day of the yellow fever booster vaccination. These receptor sequences come from a young man who received the YFV17D yellow fever vaccine.

The chain combines TRBV6-2 or TRBV6-3 with TRBJ1-2; D is ambiguous. In germline, CDR1 is MNHEY, CDR2 SVGEGT. Trimming cost V 5 bases and J 1 base, with 8 bases left between them. The CDR3 is 13 amino acids. The CDR3: CASSIDDNYGYTF. CDR3 DNA: TGTGCCAGCAGTATTGACGATAACTATGGCTACACCTTC.

Many counts were recorded for this clonotype. The chain couples TRBV4-3 to TRBJ2-7; D unresolved. The V gene's germline CDR1 is LGHNA and CDR2 YSLEER. The V end was cut by 0 bases, the J end by 4 bases, with 7 bases between. The CDR3 has 13 amino acids. CDR3 residues: CASSQDGNYEQYF. Here the CDR3 DNA reads TGCGCCAGCAGCCAAGACGGAAATTACGAGCAGTACTTC.

This clonotype was seen a few times. The chain couples TRBV5-1 to TRBJ2-3; a weak D match, TRBD1 (5 bases). Trimming pared 4 bases from V and 6 bases from J, leaving 24 bases between. The CDR3 is 17 amino acids. Germline-derived CDR1 and CDR2 are SGHRS and YFSETQ. As DNA, the CDR3 is TGCGCCAGCAGCCCCTACCCGACAGAACCCGCCACCGATACGCAGTATTTT. Translation: CASSPYPTEPATDTQYF.

V and J are TRBV7-2 and TRBJ2-5, with D unclear. V was shortened by 5 bases and J by 5 bases, with 18 bases between the two germline ends. Germline CDR1 is SGHTA and CDR2 is FQGNSA. The CDR3 has 15 residues. DNA for the CDR3: TGTGCCAGCAGCCCGCCCACGGTAGTTGGGGAGACCCAGTACTTC. This translates into CASSPPTVVGETQYF.

This clonotype came up many times. The chain recombines TRBV5-1 with TRBJ2-1, with 12 bases fitting TRBD2. The CDR3 extends over 15 amino acids. Germline CDR1 reads SGHRS; CDR2 reads YFSETQ. Unmatched junction bases numbered 7, after V lost 5 bases and J lost 7 bases. CDR3 protein: CASSPLAGGVNEQFF. In DNA, the CDR3 is TGCGCCAGCAGTCCGCTAGCGGGGGGGGTGAATGAGCAGTTCTTC. Combining the CDR3 with reference TRBV5-1 and TRBJ2-1 gives the whole variable domain KAGVTQTPRYLIKTRGQQVTLSCSPISGHRSVSWYQQTPGQGLQFLFEYFSETQRNKGNFPGRFSGRQFSNSRSEMNVSTLELGDSALYLCASSPLAGGVNEQFFGPGTRLTVL.